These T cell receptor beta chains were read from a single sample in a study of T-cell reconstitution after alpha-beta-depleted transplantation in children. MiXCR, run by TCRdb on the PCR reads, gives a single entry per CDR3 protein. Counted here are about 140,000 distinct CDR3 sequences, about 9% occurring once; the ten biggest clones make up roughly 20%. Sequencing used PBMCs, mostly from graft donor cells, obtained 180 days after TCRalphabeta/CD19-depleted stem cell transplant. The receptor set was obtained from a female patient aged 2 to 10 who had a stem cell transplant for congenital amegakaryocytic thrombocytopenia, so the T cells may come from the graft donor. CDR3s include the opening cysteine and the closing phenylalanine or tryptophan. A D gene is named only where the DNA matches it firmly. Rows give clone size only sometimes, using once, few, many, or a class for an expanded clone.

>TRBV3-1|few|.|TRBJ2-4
CASSSRINIQYF
TGTGCCAGCAGCTCCCGAATAAACATTCAGTACTTC
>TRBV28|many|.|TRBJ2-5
CASSSSTGPQETQYF
TGTGCCAGCAGTTCCTCGACAGGACCGCAAGAGACCCAGTACTTC
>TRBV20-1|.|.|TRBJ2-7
CSASPGSSYEQYF
TGCAGTGCTAGTCCGGGGAGCTCCTACGAGCAGTACTTC
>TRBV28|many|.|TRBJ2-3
CASSQGTIIDTQYF
TGTGCCAGCAGTCAGGGGACAATAATAGATACGCAGTATTTT
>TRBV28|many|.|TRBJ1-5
CASSEDQPQHF
TGTGCCAGCAGTGAAGATCAGCCCCAGCATTTT
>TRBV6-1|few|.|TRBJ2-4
CASSEGPWGIQYF
TGTGCCAGCAGTGAGGGACCGTGGGGGATTCAGTACTTC
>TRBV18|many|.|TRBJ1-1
CASSLAIVGEAFF
TGTGCCAGCTCACTCGCTATTGTGGGTGAAGCTTTCTTT
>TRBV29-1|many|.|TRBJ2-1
CSVGQSSYNEQFF
TGCAGCGTTGGCCAGAGCTCCTACAATGAGCAGTTCTTC
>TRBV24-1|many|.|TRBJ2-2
CATSGTLGPGDPGELFF
TGTGCCACCAGTGGTACCCTGGGACCGGGGGACCCCGGGGAGCTGTTTTTT
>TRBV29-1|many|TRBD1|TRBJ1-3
CSVAGTADSGNTIYF
TGCAGCGTTGCAGGGACAGCCGACTCTGGAAACACCATATATTTT
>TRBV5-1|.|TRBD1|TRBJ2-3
CASNPGQAGADTQYF
TGCGCCAGCAACCCCGGACAGGCAGGGGCAGATACGCAGTATTTT
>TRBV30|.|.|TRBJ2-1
CAWRSYNEQFF
TGTGCCTGGAGGTCCTACAATGAGCAGTTCTTC
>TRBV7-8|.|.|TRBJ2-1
CASTKGGWGNEQFF
TGTGCCAGCACCAAAGGGGGTTGGGGCAATGAGCAGTTCTTC
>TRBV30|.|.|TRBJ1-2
CAWSSEDYGYTF
TGTGCCTGGAGTAGTGAGGACTATGGCTACACCTTC
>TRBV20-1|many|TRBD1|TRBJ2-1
CSAMKDRGNEQFF
TGCAGTGCTATGAAGGACAGGGGGAATGAGCAGTTCTTC
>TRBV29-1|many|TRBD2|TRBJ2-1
CSVDREGPHEQFF
TGCAGCGTTGATCGGGAGGGCCCACATGAGCAGTTCTTC
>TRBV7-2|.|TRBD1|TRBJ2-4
CASSPNGGTGGDIQYF
TGTGCCAGCAGCCCTAACGGGGGCACAGGGGGAGACATTCAGTACTTC
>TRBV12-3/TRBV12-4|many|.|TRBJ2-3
CASTRGHSTDTQYF
TGTGCCAGCACCAGGGGACATAGCACAGATACGCAGTATTTT
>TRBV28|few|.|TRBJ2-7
CASSLLSRDGSYEQYF
TGTGCCAGCAGTTTGCTCTCCAGGGACGGCTCCTACGAGCAGTACTTC
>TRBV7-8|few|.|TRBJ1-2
CASSLGSQGSAANYGYTF
TGTGCCAGCAGCTTGGGGTCCCAGGGGTCAGCAGCTAACTATGGCTACACCTTC
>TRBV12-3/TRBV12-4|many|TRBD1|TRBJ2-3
CASSRDSSTDTQYF
TGTGCCAGCAGCCGGGACAGTAGCACAGATACGCAGTATTTT
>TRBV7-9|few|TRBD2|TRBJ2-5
CASSSTPTSGRVKTQYF
TGTGCCAGCAGTTCGACCCCGACTAGCGGGAGGGTGAAGACCCAGTACTTC
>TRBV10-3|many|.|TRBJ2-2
CAASENTGELFF
TGTGCCGCTAGCGAAAACACCGGGGAGCTGTTTTTT
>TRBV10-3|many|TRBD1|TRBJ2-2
CAIRQGGRTGELFF
TGTGCCATCCGACAGGGCGGAAGAACCGGGGAGCTGTTTTTT
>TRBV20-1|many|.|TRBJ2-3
CSASLWGSTDTQYF
TGCAGTGCTAGTCTGTGGGGTAGCACAGATACGCAGTATTTT
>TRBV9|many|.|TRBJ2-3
CASSVAGSGQTDTQYF
TGTGCCAGCAGCGTAGCGGGGAGCGGCCAGACAGATACGCAGTATTTT
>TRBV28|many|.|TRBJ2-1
CASIQGGLHNEQFF
TGTGCCAGCATCCAAGGCGGACTGCACAATGAGCAGTTCTTC
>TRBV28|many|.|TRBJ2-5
CASSLAGVGETQYF
TGTGCCAGCAGTTTGGCAGGGGTTGGAGAGACCCAGTACTTC
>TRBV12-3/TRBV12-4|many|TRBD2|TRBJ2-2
CASSGLAGVGELFF
TGTGCCAGCAGCGGACTAGCGGGAGTTGGGGAGCTGTTTTTT
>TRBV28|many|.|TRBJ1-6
CASSFGRYPSYNSPLHF
TGTGCCAGCAGTTTTGGGAGGTACCCCTCCTATAATTCACCCCTCCACTTT
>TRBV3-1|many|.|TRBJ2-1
CASSQEEGPKRNEQFF
TGTGCCAGCAGCCAAGAAGAAGGGCCCAAGAGGAATGAGCAGTTCTTC
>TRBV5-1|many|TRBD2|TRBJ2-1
CASSLAVSGGANEQFF
TGCGCCAGCAGCTTGGCCGTTAGCGGGGGGGCAAATGAGCAGTTCTTC
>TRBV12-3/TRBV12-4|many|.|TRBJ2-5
CASSFRKGEETQYF
TGTGCCAGCAGTTTCCGAAAAGGGGAAGAGACCCAGTACTTC
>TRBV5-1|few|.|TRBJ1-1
CASSLDAANTEAFF
TGCGCCAGCAGCTTGGATGCCGCGAACACTGAAGCTTTCTTT
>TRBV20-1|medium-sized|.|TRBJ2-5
CSARIQETQYF
TGCAGTGCTCGGATTCAAGAGACCCAGTACTTC
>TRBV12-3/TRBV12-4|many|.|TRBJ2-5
CASRGRGPGPQYF
TGTGCCAGCAGGGGGCGGGGTCCGGGGCCCCAGTACTTC
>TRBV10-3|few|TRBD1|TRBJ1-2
CAISLGTGNYGYTF
TGTGCCATCAGCCTTGGGACAGGGAACTATGGCTACACCTTC
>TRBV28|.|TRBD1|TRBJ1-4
CASSQTGVNEKLFF
TGTGCCAGCAGCCAAACAGGGGTTAATGAAAAACTGTTTTTT
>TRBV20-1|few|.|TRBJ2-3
CSVQRTDTQYF
TGCAGTGTTCAGAGGACAGATACGCAGTATTTT
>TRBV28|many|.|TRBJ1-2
CASSPGPRTSYGYTF
TGTGCCAGCAGTCCGGGACCCCGCACTTCTTATGGCTACACCTTC
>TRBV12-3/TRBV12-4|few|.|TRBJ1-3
CASSLWGRTSGNTIYF
TGTGCCAGCAGTTTATGGGGACGGACCTCTGGAAACACCATATATTTT
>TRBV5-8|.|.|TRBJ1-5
CASSFISAARVNQPQHF
TGTGCCAGCAGCTTTATTTCGGCTGCGAGGGTAAATCAGCCCCAGCATTTT
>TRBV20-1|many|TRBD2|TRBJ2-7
CSARLGLAYEQYF
TGCAGTGCTAGATTGGGACTAGCCTACGAGCAGTACTTC
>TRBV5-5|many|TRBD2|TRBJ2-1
CASSTGLAGAFYEQFF
TGTGCCAGCAGCACCGGACTAGCGGGAGCTTTCTATGAGCAGTTCTTC
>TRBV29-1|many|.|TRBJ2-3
CSVETRTDTQYF
TGCAGCGTTGAGACCCGCACAGATACGCAGTATTTT
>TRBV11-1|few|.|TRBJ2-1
CASSSPLGRRGRVNEQFF
TGTGCCAGCAGCTCCCCATTGGGGCGCAGGGGACGTGTGAATGAGCAGTTCTTC
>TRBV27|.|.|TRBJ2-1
CASSFLFLAEIYNEQFF
TGTGCCAGCAGTTTCCTCTTTTTAGCGGAGATTTACAATGAGCAGTTCTTC
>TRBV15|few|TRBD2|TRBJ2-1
CATRPEGVGGEYNEQFF
TGTGCCACCAGACCAGAGGGTGTCGGGGGGGAATACAATGAGCAGTTCTTC
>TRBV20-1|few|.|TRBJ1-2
CSANWWQENGYTF
TGCAGTGCTAATTGGTGGCAGGAGAATGGCTACACCTTC